These T cell receptor beta chains were read from a single sample in a study of CD8 T cells in ankylosing spondylitis. Each CDR3 protein gets one entry after TCRdb re-called the 5' RACE reads with MiXCR. The sample shows about 450,000 distinct CDR3 sequences, 20% to 30% of them seen only once. The source material was blood, either unsorted or a sorted T cell fraction (not recorded which). Receptors originate from a male donor with ankylosing spondylitis. The CDR3 runs from the conserved cysteine through the conserved F or W. D genes are given only for firm matches. Clone size appears in some rows only: once, few, many, or a class for an expanded clone.

v_call,j_call,d_call,clone_size,cdr3_aa,cdr3_nt
TRBV5-1,TRBJ2-2,TRBD1,few,CASSSDRARNTGELFF,TGCGCCAGCAGCTCGGACAGGGCAAGGAACACCGGGGAGCTGTTTTTT
TRBV3-1,TRBJ2-3,-,many,CASSPWKIADTDTQYF,TGTGCCAGCAGCCCATGGAAGATAGCGGACACAGATACGCAGTATTTT
TRBV12-3/TRBV12-4,TRBJ1-2,-,-,CASRQQSYGYTF,TGTGCCAGCAGGCAACAGAGCTATGGCTACACCTTC
TRBV20-1,TRBJ2-7,TRBD1,-,CSASDRGAYEQYF,TGCAGTGCTTCGGACAGGGGCGCCTACGAGCAGTACTTC
TRBV6-4,TRBJ1-2,-,-,CASSDRGRSRGYTF,TGTGCCAGCAGTGACCGAGGGCGGTCGAGGGGCTACACCTTC
TRBV10-3,TRBJ2-1,TRBD2,few,CAISDRLAGLSINEQFF,TGTGCCATCAGTGACAGGCTAGCGGGTCTTTCAATCAATGAGCAGTTCTTC
TRBV2,TRBJ2-2,TRBD2,-,CASSEGLAGANTGELFF,TGTGCCAGCAGTGAAGGACTAGCGGGAGCGAACACCGGGGAGCTGTTTTTT
TRBV29-1,TRBJ1-1,-,-,CSGGPGVDTTEAFF,TGCAGCGGTGGTCCAGGGGTAGATACCACTGAAGCTTTCTTT
TRBV18,TRBJ2-5,-,once,CASSPPGTRETQYF,TGTGCCAGCTCGCCCCCCGGGACAAGAGAGACCCAGTACTTC
TRBV20-1,TRBJ2-5,-,-,CSAFRSGDGGQETQYF,TGCAGTGCCTTTAGGTCAGGGGACGGCGGACAAGAGACCCAGTACTTC
TRBV12-3/TRBV12-4,TRBJ2-7,TRBD1,-,CASREDRWGTYEQYF,TGTGCCAGCAGGGAGGACAGGTGGGGTACCTACGAGCAGTACTTC
TRBV11-3,TRBJ2-5,TRBD2,-,CASSLAREGETQYF,TGTGCCAGCAGCTTAGCCAGGGAGGGAGAGACCCAGTACTTC
TRBV7-9,TRBJ2-1,-,-,CASSSLVAGVSEQFF,TGTGCCAGCAGCTCCTTGGTGGCAGGGGTGAGTGAGCAGTTCTTC
TRBV7-2,TRBJ2-2,-,few,CASNLSPGSTGELFF,TGTGCCAGCAACCTCTCCCCGGGTAGCACCGGGGAGCTGTTTTTT
TRBV7-2,TRBJ2-3,-,-,CASSHTGPTRTDTQYF,TGTGCCAGCAGCCACACAGGACCCACTCGGACAGATACGCAGTATTTT
TRBV5-1,TRBJ2-3,TRBD2,-,CASSAGLAGGRDTQYF,TGCGCCAGCAGCGCGGGACTAGCGGGAGGGCGGGATACGCAGTATTTT
TRBV20-1,TRBJ2-2,TRBD1,-,CSATRTGGGTGELFF,TGCAGTGCTACCAGGACAGGGGGTGGGACCGGGGAGCTGTTTTTT
TRBV6-1,TRBJ2-1,-,-,CASRRGSGYNEQFF,TGTGCCAGCAGGCGGGGCTCGGGCTACAATGAGCAGTTCTTC
TRBV6-2/TRBV6-3,TRBJ1-4,-,-,CASSSSGKLFF,TGTGCCAGCAGTTCATCTGGAAAACTGTTTTTT
TRBV5-1,TRBJ2-5,-,-,CASSMDGIQETQYF,TGCGCCAGCAGCATGGACGGAATCCAAGAGACCCAGTACTTC
TRBV24-1,TRBJ2-2,TRBD1,-,CATSGQGIGELFF,TGTGCCACCAGTGGACAGGGTATCGGGGAGCTGTTTTTT
TRBV20-1,TRBJ1-5,-,-,CSATVVNQPQHF,TGCAGTGCTACAGTGGTGAATCAGCCCCAGCATTTT
TRBV5-1,TRBJ2-3,TRBD2,few,CASSWRAGAEDTQYF,TGCGCCAGCAGCTGGAGAGCGGGAGCGGAAGATACGCAGTATTTT
TRBV20-1,TRBJ2-3,-,-,CSARGPGEDTQYF,TGCAGTGCTAGAGGGCCAGGGGAGGATACGCAGTATTTT
TRBV7-8,TRBJ2-7,TRBD2,few,CASSPTGTKRGYEQYF,TGTGCCAGCAGCCCCACCGGGACTAAACGAGGGTACGAGCAGTACTTC
TRBV5-1,TRBJ2-5,-,few,CASSLATGQETQYF,TGCGCCAGCAGCTTAGCTACAGGCCAAGAGACCCAGTACTTC
TRBV7-9,TRBJ2-1,TRBD2,-,CASTQGGSSYNEQFF,TGTGCCAGCACCCAGGGCGGGAGCTCCTACAATGAGCAGTTCTTC
TRBV20-1,TRBJ1-5,-,-,CSALRGGSNQPQHF,TGCAGTGCCCTACGGGGCGGAAGCAATCAGCCCCAGCATTTT
TRBV12-3/TRBV12-4,TRBJ2-4,-,few,CASSLGVSKNIQYF,TGTGCCAGCAGTTTAGGGGTATCCAAAAACATTCAGTACTTC
TRBV9,TRBJ1-6,-,few,CASSEGLDNSPLHF,TGTGCCAGCAGCGAGGGACTTGATAATTCACCCCTCCACTTT
TRBV5-1,TRBJ2-3,TRBD1,-,CASSPRDSVSNFASTDTQYF,TGCGCCAGCAGCCCCCGGGACAGCGTTTCCAATTTCGCTAGCACAGATACGCAGTATTTT
TRBV7-9,TRBJ1-2,-,-,CASTGARGGNYGYTF,TGTGCCAGCACCGGTGCGAGAGGGGGTAACTATGGCTACACCTTC
TRBV5-1,TRBJ2-1,TRBD1,-,CASSSFTGQLYNEQFF,TGCGCCAGCAGCTCGTTTACGGGACAGTTATACAATGAGCAGTTCTTC
TRBV27,TRBJ2-5,TRBD2,-,CASSTGLAGVETQYF,TGTGCCAGTTCCACAGGACTAGCGGGAGTAGAGACCCAGTACTTC
TRBV6-1,TRBJ2-1,-,few,CASSDKYSYNEQFF,TGTGCCAGCAGTGATAAGTACTCCTACAATGAGCAGTTCTTC
TRBV11-3,TRBJ2-2,-,few,CASSLVAASTGELFF,TGTGCCAGCAGCTTAGTCGCGGCATCCACCGGGGAGCTGTTTTTT
TRBV24-1,TRBJ2-7,-,-,CATSDLGPAGTYEQYF,TGTGCCACCAGTGATTTAGGGCCCGCGGGGACCTACGAGCAGTACTTC
TRBV6-1,TRBJ1-5,-,-,CASSAWQAPSHQPQHF,TGTGCCAGCAGCGCCTGGCAGGCCCCAAGCCATCAGCCCCAGCATTTT
TRBV18,TRBJ2-5,-,-,CASSDFSVLQETQYF,TGTGCCAGCTCTGACTTTAGCGTTCTACAAGAGACCCAGTACTTC
TRBV5-1,TRBJ2-3,TRBD2,-,CASSREGRNTDTQYF,TGCGCCAGCAGCCGGGAGGGCCGGAACACAGATACGCAGTATTTT
TRBV5-1,TRBJ2-7,-,-,CASSGGVVYEQYF,TGCGCCAGCAGCGGGGGCGTAGTTTACGAGCAGTACTTC
TRBV5-5,TRBJ1-1,-,-,CASKAGAVNTEAFF,TGTGCCAGCAAGGCGGGGGCGGTGAACACTGAAGCTTTCTTT
TRBV5-1,TRBJ2-1,-,-,CASSYSFAMGYYNEQFF,TGCGCCAGCAGCTACAGTTTCGCGATGGGATACTACAATGAGCAGTTCTTC
TRBV6-2/TRBV6-3,TRBJ2-1,TRBD2,-,CASSYSAPGLAGGTYNEQFF,TGTGCCAGCAGTTACTCGGCCCCGGGACTAGCGGGAGGGACCTACAATGAGCAGTTCTTC
TRBV5-1,TRBJ1-1,-,few,CASSHPRGTEAFF,TGCGCCAGCAGCCACCCGAGAGGGACTGAAGCTTTCTTT
TRBV20-1,TRBJ2-4,-,-,CSARAWQRSKNIQYF,TGCAGTGCTAGAGCCTGGCAGCGGTCCAAAAACATTCAGTACTTC
TRBV7-9,TRBJ1-4,-,once,CASSPPSGEKLFF,TGTGCCAGCAGCCCCCCATCAGGGGAAAAACTGTTTTTT
TRBV20-1,TRBJ2-1,TRBD1,-,CSAKTGGSYNEQFF,TGCAGTGCAAAAACAGGGGGCTCTTACAATGAGCAGTTCTTC
TRBV30,TRBJ2-1,-,-,CAWSAFEGVYNEQFF,TGTGCCTGGAGTGCTTTCGAGGGGGTATACAATGAGCAGTTCTTC
TRBV3-1,TRBJ2-3,-,many,CASSRSIEVGDTQYF,TGTGCCAGCAGCCGGTCGATCGAGGTTGGAGATACGCAGTATTTT
TRBV4-2,TRBJ1-5,-,-,CASSQEQDGNQPQHF,TGTGCCAGCAGCCAAGAACAGGACGGCAATCAGCCCCAGCATTTT
TRBV19,TRBJ1-2,-,-,CASSIRLAWGNTGQNYGYTF,TGTGCCAGTAGTATTCGATTGGCTTGGGGAAACACGGGCCAAAACTATGGCTACACCTTC
TRBV5-1,TRBJ1-1,TRBD1,-,CASSLEGQGLVDTEAFF,TGCGCCAGCAGCTTGGAGGGACAGGGGTTGGTTGACACTGAAGCTTTCTTT
TRBV7-2,TRBJ2-1,-,-,CASSPSPTVNEQFF,TGTGCCAGCAGCCCAAGCCCGACCGTTAATGAGCAGTTCTTC
TRBV20-1,TRBJ2-1,TRBD1,-,CSARGPRDRGISGGWNEQFF,TGCAGTGCTAGAGGACCCCGGGACAGGGGGATAAGCGGGGGTTGGAATGAGCAGTTCTTC
TRBV20-1,TRBJ1-1,TRBD1,-,CSANRGSRTEAFF,TGCAGTGCAAACAGGGGGTCTAGGACTGAAGCTTTCTTT
TRBV5-1,TRBJ2-7,TRBD2,-,CASSLVLAGVFDEQYF,TGCGCCAGCAGCTTGGTACTAGCGGGGGTATTCGACGAGCAGTACTTC
TRBV11-3,TRBJ2-1,TRBD2,few,CASSSLAGGPWEQFF,TGTGCCAGCAGCTCACTAGCGGGAGGGCCTTGGGAGCAGTTCTTC
TRBV6-1,TRBJ2-1,-,-,CASSYLVNEQFF,TGTGCCAGCAGTTATCTGGTGAATGAGCAGTTCTTC